This T cell receptor (beta chain) is drawn from a study of shared clonotypes between healthy human individuals (dated by TCRdb to between 2020 and 2021). At the level of the whole study: The cohort comprised a couple of women and a few men aged 18 to 49 years. For each donor, three plates each were used for CD4 naive and CD4 memory, two plates were used for CD8 naive, and one plate was used for CD8 memory. Blood TCR repertoires of several healthy adults were deeply sequenced to estimate repertoire size and the extent of clonotype sharing between individuals. Different laboratories and diverse techniques were used to prepare libraries and sequence TCR repertoires, to increase sequencing depth and limit assay-specific biases. Per donor, leukapheresis produced somewhere between about 0.85 and 9.5 billion PBMCs.

Using the deep immunoSEQ assay, multiplex PCR amplified TCR CDR3 regions from genomic DNA. Extracted genomic DNA from each cell subset was spread evenly across all wells of several immunoSEQ 96-well plates, with each plate serving as a replicate. For sorted subsets, each replicate PCR was loaded with 200 to 250 ng genomic DNA, equivalent to approximately 27,000 T cell genomes. Purified libraries were measured with a Qubit 3.0 fluorometer, size-checked on a Bioanalyzer 2100, and measured again with the KAPA Library Quantification kit. Every immunoSEQ 96-well plate was sequenced on a dedicated single-read 150-cycle Illumina NextSeq 550 flow cell. On the authors' methods: The immunoSEQ output contained only junctional sequences without quality scores, so filtering could not match that applied to full-length reads. To assign V/J genes and CDR3, sequences were annotated against IMGT germline references using PyIR, a Python wrapper for IgBLAST v1.9. Any read was removed if the V/J assignment was weak (E-value above 1e-6), the CDR3 was missing, or the read contained stop codons, out-of-frame junctions, or ambiguous translated residues. A V3J clonotype was defined by an identical inferred V gene, J gene, and CDR3 amino acid sequence. The percentage overlap between two repertoires was calculated by dividing the number of shared unique clonotypes by the size of the smaller repertoire. RTK rarefaction, the Chao1 estimator, and Recon v2.1 estimates of unobserved clonotypes were used to assess repertoire richness. Generation probabilities were computed with OLGA for all TCRbeta clonotypes obtained by the gDNA method from a few donors. TCRdb's version of the immuneACCESS table is confined to in-frame rearrangements and falls short of the full clone set. An unresolved V gene accounts for under half of the shortfall where checked; the remainder is of unknown origin. V, J and clone size were drawn from that table, and D and trimming were deduced from the DNA. The sample records hundreds of thousands of clones, 85% to 95% of which are singletons. Under 30% of the sample is held by the ten biggest clonotypes.

The germline ends are 8 bases apart after V is trimmed by 0 bases and J by 1 base. CDR1 and CDR2, looked up from the germline V gene, are SGHRS and YFSETQ. Measured from the cysteine to the phenylalanine, the CDR3 is 14 residues long. Only the CDR3 portion is preserved as DNA: 42 bases, with reading frame beginning at the first base. What the authors observed across the whole study: Clonotypes shared by all four sorted-subset donors showed higher generation probabilities than non-shared clonotypes. About 4.5% of naive CD4, 3.5% of naive CD8, approximately 2% of memory CD4, and 0.35% to 0.4% of memory CD8 clonotypes were shared across a few donors. Naive subsets generally had larger estimated clonotype richness than memory subsets did. Even with the large sequencing depth, rarefaction of the sorted-subset datasets indicated that sequencing was incomplete. Pairwise subsampling indicated that sequencing depth was expected to affect the degree of clonotype sharing among donors. Sampling was restricted to blood, and TCR repertoires in tissue are likely to differ from TCR repertoires in blood. Because the study included a small number of donors, the genetic and exposure-history diversity represented was limited.

CD8 naive samples were CD45RO-negative cells positively selected for CCR7, giving a CD45RA+CCR7+ population that excluded TemRA cells. The donors were healthy, HIV-negative adults with no recently reported acute infections or vaccinations. Only Caucasian adults living in Nashville, Tennessee, USA were represented among the donors. Blood was collected by leukapheresis, and PBMCs were isolated by Ficoll-Histopaque density gradient centrifugation and then cryopreserved in liquid nitrogen vapor phase. Analytical flow cytometry was used to check the purity and quantity of each magnetically sorted T cell population. Genomic DNA was isolated from each sorted fraction and quantified by UV absorbance on a Nanodrop 2000c. On this clone itself: This clone's antigen is unknown. Qualities for individual bases were not recorded, and no much larger clone is one base off.

The specimen sequenced was naive CD8+ T cells sorted from blood. Explained via the paper, the cell subset or site label denotes: CD45RA+CCR7+. The TCR originated in a man aged 30-40 years in good health. The chain couples TRBV5-1 to TRBJ2-7; the D gene remains uncertain. This receptor has the CDR3 CASSLDSVSYEQYF. The nucleotides are TGCGCCAGCAGCTTGGATTCCGTGTCCTACGAGCAGTACTTC.